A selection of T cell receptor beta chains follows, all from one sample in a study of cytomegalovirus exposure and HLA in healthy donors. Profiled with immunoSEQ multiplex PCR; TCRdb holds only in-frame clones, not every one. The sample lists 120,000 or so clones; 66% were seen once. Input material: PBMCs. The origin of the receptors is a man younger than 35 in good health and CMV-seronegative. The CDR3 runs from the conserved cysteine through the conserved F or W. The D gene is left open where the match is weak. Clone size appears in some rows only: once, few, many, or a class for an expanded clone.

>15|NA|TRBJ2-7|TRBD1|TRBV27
TGTGCCAGCAGGAACCTCGGGACAGACCGGTACGAGCAGTACTTC
CASRNLGTDRYEQYF
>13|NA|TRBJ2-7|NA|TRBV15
TGTGCCACCAGCGCCTCGCGGGTGCACGAGCAGTACTTC
CATSASRVHEQYF
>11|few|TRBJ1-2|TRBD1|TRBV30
TGTGCCTGTCGACAGGGGGACGGCTACACCTTC
CACRQGDGYTF
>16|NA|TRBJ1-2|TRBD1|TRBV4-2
TGTGCCAGCAGCCAAGAAGGTACGGGACAGAGCTATGGCTACACCTTC
CASSQEGTGQSYGYTF
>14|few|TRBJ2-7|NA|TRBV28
TGTGCCAGCAACGCTATTCTAGAGATCTACGAGCAGTACTTC
CASNAILEIYEQYF
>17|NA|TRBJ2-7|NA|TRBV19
TGTGCCAGTAGTATAGAAGCGGCCCGCACCCATCCCTACGAGCAGTACTTC
CASSIEAARTHPYEQYF
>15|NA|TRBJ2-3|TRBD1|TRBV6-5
TGTGCCACCAGACAGGGTGAAATGTCGGCAGATACGCAGTATTTT
CATRQGEMSADTQYF
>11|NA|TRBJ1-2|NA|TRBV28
TGTGCCAGCAGTTCAGGGAGGGGCTACACCTTC
CASSSGRGYTF
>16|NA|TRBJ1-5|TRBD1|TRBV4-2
TGTGCCAGCAGCCTCGCCCCCCAGGGGGACAATCAGCCCCAGCATTTT
CASSLAPQGDNQPQHF
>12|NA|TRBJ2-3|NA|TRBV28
TGTGCCAGCAGGGAGGCCGGAGATACGCAGTATTTT
CASREAGDTQYF
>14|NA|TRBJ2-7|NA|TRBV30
TGTGCCTGGAGTGTTGGGGGGAGTTCATACGAGCAGTACTTC
CAWSVGGSSYEQYF
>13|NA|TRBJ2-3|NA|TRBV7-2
TGTGCCAGCAGCCGCAGCCAGGCAGATACGCAGTATTTT
CASSRSQADTQYF
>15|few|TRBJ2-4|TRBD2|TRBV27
TGTGCCAGCAGACCACGGGGGGTAGCCAAAAACATTCAGTACTTC
CASRPRGVAKNIQYF
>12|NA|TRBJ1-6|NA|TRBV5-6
TGTGCCAGCAGCTTTCTAAATTCACCCCTCCACTTT
CASSFLNSPLHF
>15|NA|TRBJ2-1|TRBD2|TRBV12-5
TGTGCTAGTGGTTTGTTAGCGGGGGGCGCTGATGAGCAGTTCTTC
CASGLLAGGADEQFF
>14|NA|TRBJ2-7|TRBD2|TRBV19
TGTGCCAGTAGTCCCAGACTAGCGGAATACGAGCAGTACTTC
CASSPRLAEYEQYF
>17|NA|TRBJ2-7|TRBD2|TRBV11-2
TGTGCCAGCAGCTCATCATCGACTAGCGGGGGTACCTACGAGCAGTACTTC
CASSSSSTSGGTYEQYF
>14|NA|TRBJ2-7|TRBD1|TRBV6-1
TGTGCCAGCACCCCGGACAGGGTGAGGCGCGAGCAGTACTTC
CASTPDRVRREQYF
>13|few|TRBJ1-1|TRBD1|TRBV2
TGTGCCAGCAGCCGAACAGGGGACGCTGAAGCTTTCTTT
CASSRTGDAEAFF
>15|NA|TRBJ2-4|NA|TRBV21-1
TGTGCCAGCAGCAAAGATTGGGACAGCAAAAACATTCAGTACTTC
CASSKDWDSKNIQYF
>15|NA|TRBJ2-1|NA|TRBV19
TGTGCCATTAGTCAGAGTCCTAGCTCCTACAATGAGCAGTTCTTC
CAISQSPSSYNEQFF
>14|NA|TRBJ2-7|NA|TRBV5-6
TGTGCCGGCAGCTTTTTTCTGGGGGCAAGGGAGCAGTACTTC
CAGSFFLGAREQYF
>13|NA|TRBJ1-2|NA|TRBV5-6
TGTGCCAGCAGCTTAAGGGGGATCTATGGCTACACCTTC
CASSLRGIYGYTF
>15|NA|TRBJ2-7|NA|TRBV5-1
TGCGCCAGCAGCTTGGGCCAGGGGCTGCGGAACGAGCAGTACTTC
CASSLGQGLRNEQYF
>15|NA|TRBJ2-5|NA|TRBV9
TGTGCCAGCAGCGTTGGAACCGCGAACGGGGAGACCCAGTACTTC
CASSVGTANGETQYF
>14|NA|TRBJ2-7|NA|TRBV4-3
TGCGCCAGCAGCCAAGACCGGGACATCGGGGAGCAGTACTTC
CASSQDRDIGEQYF
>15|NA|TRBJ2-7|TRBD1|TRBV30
TGTGCCTGGAGTGTACGAACAGGGGCTGTATACGAGCAGTACTTC
CAWSVRTGAVYEQYF
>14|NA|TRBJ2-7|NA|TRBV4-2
TGTGCTAGCAGCCAAGAGCTAAATCTCTACGAGCAGTACTTC
CASSQELNLYEQYF
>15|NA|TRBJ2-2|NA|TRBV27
TGTGCCAGCAGGCTAGGGGGTTCGAACACCGGGGAGCTGTTTTTT
CASRLGGSNTGELFF
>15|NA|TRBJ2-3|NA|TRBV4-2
TGTGCCAGCAGCCAAGAGGGCGGGCCCACAGATACGCAGTATTTT
CASSQEGGPTDTQYF
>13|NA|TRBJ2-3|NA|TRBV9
TGTGCCAGCAGCGTCCTAGGGGCAGATACGCAGTATTTT
CASSVLGADTQYF
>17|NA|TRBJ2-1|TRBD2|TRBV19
TGTGCCAGTAGTATTCATATAGCGGGGGGTTCCTACAATGAGCAGTTCTTC
CASSIHIAGGSYNEQFF
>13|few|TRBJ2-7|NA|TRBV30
TGTGCCTCTCATCGGGACAACAACTACGAGCAGTACTTC
CASHRDNNYEQYF
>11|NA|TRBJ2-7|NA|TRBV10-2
TGCGCCAGCAGTCAGGGCTACGAGCAGTACTTC
CASSQGYEQYF
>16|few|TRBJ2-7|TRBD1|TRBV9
TGTGCCAGCAGCGTACGGGCCCGGGACAGGGGGTCCGAGCAGTACTTC
CASSVRARDRGSEQYF
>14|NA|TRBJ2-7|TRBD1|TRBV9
TGTGCCAGCAGTGTGGGGACAGTATCCTACGAGCAGTACTTC
CASSVGTVSYEQYF
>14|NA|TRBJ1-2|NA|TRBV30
TGTGCCTGGAGTGGATCCGGACGGCGGGATGGCTACACCTTC
CAWSGSGRRDGYTF
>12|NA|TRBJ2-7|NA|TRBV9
TGTGCCAGCAGCACCAATTACGGTGAGCAGTACTTC
CASSTNYGEQYF
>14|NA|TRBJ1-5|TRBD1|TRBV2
TGTGCCAGCAGCCGGGACAGGGCATACCAGCCCCAGCATTTT
CASSRDRAYQPQHF
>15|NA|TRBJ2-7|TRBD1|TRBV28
TGTGCCAGCAGTTTTAGCCAGACAGGGAACAACGAGCAGTACTTC
CASSFSQTGNNEQYF
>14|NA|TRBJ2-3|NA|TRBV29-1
TGCAGCGTTGAAGATGCCGGGTTCACAGATACGCAGTATTTT
CSVEDAGFTDTQYF
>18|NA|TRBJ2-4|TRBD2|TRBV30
TGTGCCTGGGGACCGGGACTAGCGGAGGGATGGGCCAAAAACATTCAGTACTTC
CAWGPGLAEGWAKNIQYF
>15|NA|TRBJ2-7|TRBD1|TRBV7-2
TGTGCCAGCAGCTTTCAGGGGGCGCTTTCCTACGAGCAGTACTTC
CASSFQGALSYEQYF